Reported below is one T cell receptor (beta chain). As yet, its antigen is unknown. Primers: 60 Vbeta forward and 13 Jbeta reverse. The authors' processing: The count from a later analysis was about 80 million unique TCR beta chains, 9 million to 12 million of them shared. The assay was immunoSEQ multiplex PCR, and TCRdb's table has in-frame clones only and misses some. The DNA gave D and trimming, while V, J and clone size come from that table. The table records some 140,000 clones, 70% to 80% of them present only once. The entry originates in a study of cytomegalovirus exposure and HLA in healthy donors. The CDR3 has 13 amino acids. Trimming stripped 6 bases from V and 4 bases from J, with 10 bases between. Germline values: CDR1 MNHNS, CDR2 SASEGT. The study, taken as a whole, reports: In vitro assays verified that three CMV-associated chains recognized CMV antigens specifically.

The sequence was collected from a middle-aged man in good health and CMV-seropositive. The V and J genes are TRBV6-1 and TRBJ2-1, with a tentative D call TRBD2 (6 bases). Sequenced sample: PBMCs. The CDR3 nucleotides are TGTGCCAGCAGGGGGGACTCGTACAATGAGCAGTTCTTC. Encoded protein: CASRGDSYNEQFF.